This T cell receptor (beta chain) was obtained from a study of PD-1 blockade in classical Hodgkin lymphoma. Concerning this clone: The antigen is unknown.

V lost 7 bases to trimming and J lost 0 bases; unmatched junction nucleotides: 11. CDR3 length: 18 amino acids. Germline values: CDR1 LNHDA, CDR2 SQIVND (reference sequence). Every patient had relapsed following autologous stem cell transplantation, and cohorts differed in brentuximab vedotin exposure. Best responses fell into complete response, partial response or progressive disease. General study findings and limits: The causes of the repertoire differences, possibly disease activity or prior therapy, remain undefined. A significant rise in TCR diversity was seen by C4D1 for CD4+ cells but not for CD8+ cells. Diversity similar to that of newly diagnosed patients was seen at baseline in complete responders.

Libraries were prepared by immunoSEQ multiplex PCR; TCRdb keeps only in-frame clonotypes and omits some of them. The table has approximately 84,000 clones, roughly 90% seen once; the top ten hold roughly 21%. The chain joins TRBV19 to TRBJ2-3, with 12 nucleotides matching TRBD2. The sequence was collected from a human donor with classical Hodgkin lymphoma. The source was peripheral blood mononuclear cells (PBMCs), collected at baseline. CDR3 DNA sequence: TGTGCCAGTACCTCGACTAGCGGGAGCCCCATTAGCACAGATACGCAGTATTTT. Translating it yields CASTSTSGSPISTDTQYF.